Shown below are 30 T cell receptor beta chains from a single sample sequenced in a study of blood T cell repertoires in COVID-19. Generated by immunoSEQ multiplex PCR, the TCRdb table keeps only in-frame clones and is missing some. The data contain 20,000 to 30,000 clones, more than 65% of them singletons. Sequenced input: peripheral blood. Source of these receptors: a human donor in a cohort sampled during active COVID-19.

This chain uses TRBV19 with TRBJ2-3; 8 bases are shared with TRBD1. In germline, CDR1 is LNHDA, CDR2 SQIVND (reference sequence). V trimming: 4 bases; J trimming: 2 bases; junction bases outside the gene matches: 8. CDR3 length: 16 amino acids. CDR3 protein: CASSTTRDRYTDTQYF. The CDR3 bases are TGTGCCAGTAGTACGACTCGGGACAGGTACACAGATACGCAGTATTTT.

The chain is built from TRBV19 and TRBJ2-2; maybe TRBD1 (6 bases). Germline V gives CDR1 LNHDA, CDR2 SQIVND (reference sequence). V was pared by 7 bases and J by 2 bases, with 20 bases between. The CDR3 contains 17 residues. DNA of the CDR3: TGTGCCAGTACCCTAAACCGGGACACTCCTAACACCGGGGAGCTGTTTTTT. This gives the protein CASTLNRDTPNTGELFF.

The chain is built from TRBV19 and TRBJ2-1; TRBD1 matches 9 bases. The CDR3 sequence is 15 residues long. The germline V gene has CDR1 LNHDA and CDR2 SQIVND (reference sequence). J was trimmed by 6 bases and V by 4 bases; bases with no gene match: 7. DNA for the CDR3: TGTGCCAGTAGTACCGGAGGGACAGGGCTCAATGAGCAGTTCTTC. This translates into CASSTGGTGLNEQFF.

V and J are TRBV18 and TRBJ1-3; D is possibly TRBD1 (6 bases). The CDR3 is made up of 15 amino acids. Germline CDR1 is KGHSH and CDR2 is LQKENI. Deletions cut 4 bases from V and 0 bases from J, with 10 bases between. The DNA for the CDR3 is TGTGCCAGCTCACTCAAGGACAGCTCTGGAAACACCATATATTTT. Residues: CASSLKDSSGNTIYF.

CDR3 sequence reads: CASSPLGQGYNEQFF. The CDR3 DNA reads TGTGCCAGCTCACCACTGGGACAGGGTTACAATGAGCAGTTCTTC. V is TRBV18 and J is TRBJ2-1; 9 bases fit TRBD1. This CDR3 has 15 amino acids. The V gene end was trimmed by 1 base and the J gene end by 4 bases; junction bases not matched to a gene: 2. The germline V gene encodes CDR1 KGHSH and CDR2 LQKENI.

The V and J genes are TRBV2 and TRBJ2-3; tentatively, D is TRBD1 (5 bases). Germline CDR1 is SNHLY and CDR2 is FYNNEI. The V end lost 7 bases, the J end lost 2 bases, and 10 bases lay between the germline ends. The CDR3 sequence is 13 residues long. CDR3 residues: CASTYRYTDTQYF. The CDR3 DNA follows: TGTGCCAGCACTTACAGGTACACAGATACGCAGTATTTT.

The chain has TRBV10-3 and TRBJ2-7, with 10 bases identical to TRBD2. From germline, CDR1 is ENHRY and CDR2 SYGVKD. The junction had 10 bases not matched to a gene; V was cut back by 3 bases and J by 5 bases. This CDR3 spans 16 amino acids. The CDR3 region has the DNA TGTGCCATCAGTGACCCCCCACTAGCGGGAAGCGACGAGCAGTACTTC. Its translation is CAISDPPLAGSDEQYF.

This chain connects TRBV6-5 to TRBJ2-7, with TRBD1 as a possible D gene (5 bases). The CDR3 spans 12 residues. Trimming stripped 10 bases from V and 4 bases from J, with 14 bases between. Looked up from germline, CDR1 is MNHEY and CDR2 is SVGAGI. CDR3 DNA sequence: TGTGCCACCTCGTACGACAGATACGAGCAGTACTTC. This codes for CATSYDRYEQYF.

V and J are TRBV7-6 and TRBJ2-2; TRBD1 matches at 8 bases. CDR1 is SGHVS and CDR2 is FNYEAQ in the germline V gene. V dropped 4 bases and J dropped 2; count of bases not matched to a gene: 3. The CDR3 contains 15 residues. CDR3 in DNA: TGTGCCAGCAGCTCCGGGACAGGAAACACCGGGGAGCTGTTTTTT. Residues: CASSSGTGNTGELFF.

The chain is built from TRBV7-9 and TRBJ1-4; D unresolved. Germline V gene sequence: CDR1 SEHNR, CDR2 FQNEAQ (reference sequence). Trimming removed 5 bases at V and 0 bases at J, with 10 bases between. CDR3 length: 15 residues. Here the CDR3 reads CASSPSVATNEKLFF. CDR3 DNA: TGTGCCAGCAGCCCCAGCGTTGCAACTAATGAAAAACTGTTTTTT.

The chain has TRBV4-3 and TRBJ2-7; possibly TRBD2 for D (6 bases). Germline loops: CDR1 LGHNA, CDR2 YSLEER. This CDR3 is built from 15 residues. Between the trimmed V and J ends, which lost 1 base and 5 bases, there was a span of 15 bases. The CDR3 here is CASSQGWGKRDEQYF. CDR3 sequence (DNA): TGCGCCAGCAGCCAAGGGTGGGGGAAGCGGGACGAGCAGTACTTC.

The chain employs TRBV6-1 and TRBJ1-1, with TRBD1 matching over 7 bases. The J segment lost 5 bases and the V segment lost 2 bases, leaving 8 bases of the junction unmatched. From germline, CDR1 is MNHNS and CDR2 SASEGT. The CDR3 spans 15 residues. In nucleotides, the CDR3 is TGTGCCAGCAGTGAATTTCTTACAGGGGTAACTGAAGCTTTCTTT. This translates into CASSEFLTGVTEAFF.

This chain joins TRBV9 and TRBJ2-2, with 7 nucleotides matching TRBD1. V lost 5 bases and J lost 0; bases outside the gene matches: 10. The CDR3 spans 17 residues. Germline V CDR1 and CDR2: SGDLS, YYNGEE. CDR3 protein: CASRRDRTLANTGELFF. CDR3 coding DNA: TGTGCCAGCAGGAGGGACAGAACTCTCGCGAACACCGGGGAGCTGTTTTTT.

This rearrangement joins TRBV30 to TRBJ1-5, with 7 positions matching TRBD1. Per the germline V gene, CDR1 is GTSNPN and CDR2 is SVGIG (reference sequence). The V segment lost 0 bases and the J segment 6 bases; nucleotides outside the gene matches: 11. CDR3 size: 16 residues. The DNA of the CDR3 is TGTGCCTGGAGTGTCCCGATCACCCAGGGGGGTCAGCCCCAGCATTTT. It is translated as CAWSVPITQGGQPQHF.

The genes are TRBV19 and TRBJ1-1; tentatively, D is TRBD1 (5 bases). The V end lost 2 bases, the J end lost 4 bases, and 11 bases lay between the germline ends. The length of the CDR3 is 14 residues. The germline CDR1 and CDR2 sequences are LNHDA and SQIVND (reference sequence). This chain's CDR3 is CASSIMGGGTEAFF. CDR3 nucleotides: TGTGCCAGTAGTATAATGGGGGGGGGCACTGAAGCTTTCTTT.

CDR3 coding DNA: TGTGCCAGCAGTTCTCGACAGGGTAACCCCTATGGCTACACCTTC. Protein product: CASSSRQGNPYGYTF. This rearrangement joins TRBV27 to TRBJ1-2; 7 bases line up with TRBD1. Germline CDR1 MNHEY, CDR2 SMNVEV (reference sequence). The CDR3 runs to 15 residues. V trimming: 4 bases; J trimming: 4 bases; junction bases outside the gene matches: 9.

The genes are TRBV7-8 and TRBJ1-4; a weak D match, TRBD1 (5 bases). The length of the CDR3 is 12 residues. Germline V gives CDR1 SGHVS, CDR2 FQNEAQ. The germline V and J ends were trimmed by 5 bases and 8 bases, with 9 bases remaining between them. The CDR3: CASSTWTEKLFF. The CDR3 nucleotides read TGTGCCAGCAGCACTTGGACAGAAAAACTGTTTTTT.

This clone has a single count. The gene calls are TRBV5-6 and TRBJ2-2, with D uncertain. CDR1 SGHDT and CDR2 YYEEEE come from the germline V gene. The V and J ends lost 1 base and 6 bases respectively, with 10 bases between them. The CDR3 has 14 amino acids. The CDR3 sequence is CASSLFALAGELFF. The CDR3 DNA reads as TGTGCCAGCAGCTTGTTCGCGCTGGCCGGGGAGCTGTTTTTT. Filled out from reference TRBV5-6 and TRBJ2-2, the complete variable domain reads DAGVTQSPTHLIKTRGQQVTLRCSPKSGHDTVSWYQQALGQGPQFIFQYYEEEERQRGNFPDRFSGHQFPNYSSELNVNALLLGDSALYLCASSLFALAGELFFGEGSRLTVL.

The chain couples TRBV4-3 to TRBJ1-3; TRBD1 matches at 7 bases. The V segment lost 0 bases and the J segment 7 bases; nucleotides outside the gene matches: 12. Germline CDR1 reads LGHNA; CDR2 reads YSLEER. The CDR3 is 17 residues long. In DNA form, the CDR3 reads TGCGCCAGCAGCCAAGATCCGGGGGACAGTGATGGGAACACCATATATTTT. Protein sequence: CASSQDPGDSDGNTIYF.

The chain links TRBV18 to TRBJ1-5; 7 positions match TRBD1. Germline CDR1 reads KGHSH; CDR2 reads LQKENI. The CDR3 loop spans 14 amino acids. V lost 6 bases, J lost 7 bases, and 9 bases stayed unmatched. The DNA of the CDR3 is TGTGCCAGCTCCCCCGACAGGGCCGGCCAGCCCCAGCATTTT. Protein product: CASSPDRAGQPQHF.

V is TRBV5-4 and J is TRBJ1-4; TRBD1 matches 8 bases. The germline V gene has CDR1 SGHNT and CDR2 YYREEE (reference sequence). Trimming took 4 bases from V and 6 from J; bases not matched to a gene: 8. CDR3 length equals 15 residues. CDR3 DNA: TGTGCCAGCAGCCCTGACAGGGGATGGGATGAAAAACTGTTTTTT. Its translation: CASSPDRGWDEKLFF. The whole variable domain, remainder taken from reference TRBV5-4 and TRBJ1-4, is ETGVTQSPTHLIKTRGQQVTLRCSSQSGHNTVSWYQQALGQGPQFIFQYYREEENGRGNFPPRFSGLQFPNYSSELNVNALELDDSALYLCASSPDRGWDEKLFFGSGTQLSVL.

V gene TRBV9 combines with J gene TRBJ2-7, with D perhaps TRBD1 (5 bases). From germline, CDR1 is SGDLS and CDR2 YYNGEE. The CDR3 is 13 residues long. The ends were cut back, 4 bases at V and 2 bases at J, with 10 bases in the middle. The CDR3 protein is CASSPSGTYEQYF. DNA for the CDR3: TGTGCCAGCAGCCCGTCAGGGACCTACGAGCAGTACTTC.

The chain carries TRBV6-5 and TRBJ2-5; 10 bases map to TRBD1. Germline lookup yields CDR1 MNHEY and CDR2 SVGAGI. This CDR3 has 15 residues. V lost 2 bases and J lost 3; bases outside the gene matches: 3. The CDR3 DNA reads as TGTGCCAGCAGTTACGGGGACAGGGGAGAAGAGACCCAGTACTTC. Translated, it gives CASSYGDRGEETQYF.

The V gene is TRBV18, the J gene TRBJ2-7, with 13 bases fitting TRBD2. The CDR3 loop spans 16 amino acids. V dropped 2 bases and J dropped 6; count of bases not matched to a gene: 7. CDR1 and CDR2 from the germline V gene are KGHSH and LQKENI. The CDR3 is CASSPLGLAGEGEQYF. The CDR3 DNA is TGTGCCAGCTCACCATTAGGACTAGCGGGAGAAGGCGAGCAGTACTTC.

A remark on this clone: One end of the junction fails to match germline, which may point to a read error. V usage is TRBV29-1 and J usage is TRBJ1-2, with 8 bases matching TRBD1. CDR3 length: 14 residues. Germline V gene data show CDR1 as SQVTM and CDR2 as ANQGSEA. The CDR3 loop reads CSAERQGLDYGYTF. The CDR3 DNA is TGCAGCGCTGAAAGACAGGGGTTGGACTATGGCTACACCTTC.

In regard to this clone: Distinct nucleotide sequences in the sample also encode this CDR3. The chain employs TRBV7-2 and TRBJ1-5; TRBD1 matches 8 bases. Germline CDR1 SGHTA, CDR2 FQGNSA. With 5 bases clipped from V and 4 bases from J, the junction kept 4 bases outside the gene matches. The CDR3 is 14 residues long. The CDR3 DNA reads TGTGCCAGCAGCCCAGGACAGGGAAATCAGCCCCAGCATTTT. Protein: CASSPGQGNQPQHF. Based on the CDR3 plus reference TRBV7-2 and TRBJ1-5, the full variable domain is GAGVSQSPSNKVTEKGKDVELRCDPISGHTALYWYRQSLGQGLEFLIYFQGNSAPDKSGLPSDRFSAERTGGSVSTLTIQRTQQEDSAVYLCASSPGQGNQPQHFGDGTRLSIL.

This clone was picked up one time. V gene TRBV18 combines with J gene TRBJ2-2, with TRBD2 matching 9 bases. Germline-derived CDR1 and CDR2 are KGHSH and LQKENI. Germline trimming cut 3 bases from V and 1 base from J; bases unmatched to any gene: 3. This CDR3 contains 16 residues. The CDR3 protein is CASSPRREGNTGELFF. CDR3 DNA sequence: TGTGCCAGCTCACCTCGGCGGGAGGGGAACACCGGGGAGCTGTTTTTT. The full variable domain, rest sourced from reference TRBV18 and TRBJ2-2, is NAGVMQNPRHLVRRRGQEARLRCSPMKGHSHVYWYRQLPEEGLKFMVYLQKENIIDESGMPKERFSAEFPKEGPSILRIQQVVRGDSAAYFCASSPRREGNTGELFFGEGSRLTVL.

The genes are TRBV6-2 or TRBV6-3 and TRBJ2-7; D possibly corresponds to TRBD2 (5 bases). The CDR3 contains 12 residues. Trimming shortened V by 6 bases and J by 8 bases, and 14 bases separated the two germline ends. Germline V gene lookup returns CDR1 MNHEY and CDR2 SVGEGT. CDR3 protein: CASSPLGNQQYF. The DNA of the CDR3 is TGTGCCAGCAGCCCCCTCGGGAATCAGCAGTACTTC.

The V gene is TRBV9, the J gene TRBJ1-1, with a weak D call TRBD1 (5 bases). The CDR3 is 12 amino acids. The V end lost 4 bases, the J end lost 3 bases, and 7 bases lay between the germline ends. Germline values: CDR1 SGDLS, CDR2 YYNGEE. CDR3 bases: TGTGCCAGCAGCTGGGGGGACACTGAAGCTTTCTTT. Translating gives CASSWGDTEAFF.

The J gene is TRBJ2-1, the V gene TRBV6-4, with D possibly TRBD2 on 7 matching bases. The CDR3 extends over 14 amino acids. Looked up from germline, CDR1 is MRHNA and CDR2 is SNTAGT. The V gene lost 1 base and the J gene lost 8 bases, with 12 bases spanning the gap. CDR3 sequence reads: CASSDWGGSDEQFF. CDR3 coding DNA: TGTGCCAGCAGTGACTGGGGGGGCTCGGATGAGCAGTTCTTC.